One sample yielded the 26 T cell receptor beta chains listed below, sequenced in a study of T cell responses to AZD1222 COVID-19 vaccine. Clones were read by immunoSEQ multiplex PCR, and TCRdb kept only the in-frame ones, dropping some. The sample consists of some 170,000 clones, 85% to 90% of them appearing once. The sample here was peripheral blood, taken 28 days after the second dose of the MenACWY control vaccine. All receptors come from an adult who received the MenACWY meningococcal vaccine as a control.

The genes are TRBV7-2 and TRBJ1-2; unclear D gene. CDR1 is SGHTA and CDR2 is FQGNSA in the germline V gene. This CDR3 is 14 amino acids long. V gave up 7 bases and J gave up 8 bases, with 20 bases separating them. In DNA, the CDR3 is TGTGCCAGCACCCCATCGGAGGCTATGGGAGGCTACACCTTC. Protein product: CASTPSEAMGGYTF. Complete variable domain (other parts from reference TRBV7-2 and TRBJ1-2): GAGVSQSPSNKVTEKGKDVELRCDPISGHTALYWYRQSLGQGLEFLIYFQGNSAPDKSGLPSDRFSAERTGGSVSTLTIQRTQQEDSAVYLCASTPSEAMGGYTFGSGTRLTVV.

The rearrangement links TRBV6-5 to TRBJ1-3; 7 bases line up with TRBD1. Germline lookup yields CDR1 MNHEY and CDR2 SVGAGI. V shed 2 bases, J shed 4 bases, and the junction held 5 bases outside the gene matches. The length of the CDR3 is 15 residues. The CDR3 region is CASSYQGVKGNTIYF. The CDR3 coding sequence is TGTGCCAGCAGTTACCAGGGGGTAAAAGGAAACACCATATATTTT.

V gene TRBV6-5 combines with J gene TRBJ1-1; 9 bases map to TRBD1. The CDR3 is 15 residues long. V lost 6 bases, J lost 1 base, and 6 bases stayed unmatched. The germline V gene encodes CDR1 MNHEY and CDR2 SVGAGI. This CDR3 is CASRYRGLGNTEAFF. DNA for the CDR3: TGTGCCAGCAGGTACAGGGGGCTGGGGAACACTGAAGCTTTCTTT.

The V gene is TRBV7-9, the J gene TRBJ1-5, with D perhaps TRBD1 (5 bases). The length of the CDR3 is 14 residues. The V gene lost 0 bases and the J gene lost 6 bases, with 9 bases spanning the gap. CDR1 SEHNR and CDR2 FQNEAQ come from the germline V gene (reference sequence). Here the CDR3 reads CASSLAGDSQPQHF. CDR3 bases: TGTGCCAGCAGCTTAGCTGGGGACTCTCAGCCCCAGCATTTT.

This clone was counted a single time. This chain joins TRBV29-1 and TRBJ2-5; D ambiguous. Per germline, CDR1 SQVTM and CDR2 ANQGSEA. The CDR3 covers 12 residues. CDR3 nucleotide sequence: TGCAGAGTTTTCGGGCCGCAAGAGACCCAGTACTTC. Translated, it gives CRVFGPQETQYF.

This chain joins TRBV7-8 and TRBJ2-4, with 13 bases lining up with TRBD2. This CDR3 region has 20 residues. Germline V gene sequence: CDR1 SGHVS, CDR2 FQNEAQ. With 6 bases clipped from V and 1 base from J, the junction kept 15 bases outside the gene matches. The CDR3 protein is CASSLGGTSGRASAKNIQYF. The CDR3 nucleotides are TGTGCCAGCAGTCTTGGGGGAACTAGCGGGAGGGCCTCGGCCAAAAACATTCAGTACTTC. Variable domain in full (rest from reference TRBV7-8 and TRBJ2-4): GAGVSQSPRYKVAKRGQDVALRCDPISGHVSLFWYQQALGQGPEFLTYFQNEAQLDKSGLPSDRFFAERPEGSVSTLKIQRTQQEDSAVYLCASSLGGTSGRASAKNIQYFGAGTRLSVL.

This sequence joins TRBV18 and TRBJ1-1; 9 bases agree with TRBD1. The J segment lost 11 bases and the V segment lost 6 bases, leaving 10 bases of the junction unmatched. The CDR3 length is 13 residues. Germline CDR1 KGHSH, CDR2 LQKENI. DNA for the CDR3: TGTGCCAGCTCGCCGGACAGGGGTGAAATGGCTTTCTTT. Its protein is CASSPDRGEMAFF.

The chain has TRBV24-1 and TRBJ2-7, with TRBD1 as a possible D gene (5 bases). Germline CDR1 KGHDR, CDR2 SFDVKD. The CDR3 consists of 11 residues. The germline V and J ends were trimmed by 4 bases and 9 bases, with 9 bases remaining between them. In DNA form, the CDR3 reads TGTGCCACCAGTGAAACAGGAATGCAGTACTTC. Residues: CATSETGMQYF.

The chain recombines TRBV13 with TRBJ1-1; maybe TRBD1 (6 bases). V was cut by 4 bases and J by 6 bases, with 9 bases left in between. Germline assignment: CDR1 PRHDT and CDR2 FYEKMQ (reference sequence). This CDR3 is 12 amino acids long. This CDR3 reads CASSSPGAEAFF. In nucleotides, the CDR3 is TGTGCCAGCAGCTCCCCAGGGGCTGAAGCTTTCTTT.

This clone is judged medium-sized. V and J are TRBV3-1 (or the pseudogene TRBV3-2) and TRBJ2-7; D remains unclear. The CDR3 extends over 12 amino acids. Per the germline V gene, CDR1 is LGHDT and CDR2 is YNNKEL (reference sequence). Trimming pared 4 bases from V and 2 bases from J, leaving 6 bases between. The CDR3 DNA sequence: TGTGCCAGCAGCCCCACCGCCTACGAGCAGTACTTC. As protein: CASSPTAYEQYF.

V is TRBV18 and J is TRBJ1-5; D gene unclear. From germline, CDR1 is KGHSH and CDR2 LQKENI. The CDR3 is 12 residues long. The V gene lost 5 bases and the J gene lost 7 bases, with 9 bases spanning the gap. For the CDR3, the DNA is TGTGCCAGCTCAAAAACGGGACAGCCCCAGCATTTT. This translates into CASSKTGQPQHF. Looking up the rest from reference TRBV18 and TRBJ1-5 gives the full variable domain: NAGVMQNPRHLVRRRGQEARLRCSPMKGHSHVYWYRQLPEEGLKFMVYLQKENIIDESGMPKERFSAEFPKEGPSILRIQQVVRGDSAAYFCASSKTGQPQHFGDGTRLSIL.

This chain connects TRBV27 to TRBJ2-1; tentatively, D is TRBD1 (6 bases). The germline V gene encodes CDR1 MNHEY and CDR2 SMNVEV (reference sequence). This CDR3 has 16 amino acids. Trimming cost V 2 bases and J 8 bases, with 19 bases left between them. The CDR3, as DNA: TGTGCCAGCAGTTTACGCAGGGGTTACTCCTGGGATGAGCAGTTCTTC. Translation: CASSLRRGYSWDEQFF.

The genes are TRBV29-1 and TRBJ1-2, with a possible D match to TRBD1 (5 bases). Trimming stripped 6 bases from V and 0 bases from J, with 8 bases between. Germline V CDR1 and CDR2: SQVTM, ANQGSEA. The CDR3 runs to 12 residues. The CDR3 loop is CSVGTSNYGYTF. The DNA for the CDR3 is TGCAGCGTAGGGACTTCTAACTATGGCTACACCTTC.

This chain uses TRBV19 with TRBJ2-3, with 7 bases identical to TRBD1. The CDR3 consists of 14 residues. Germline-derived CDR1 and CDR2 are LNHDA and SQIVND (reference sequence). V was pared by 11 bases and J by 2 bases, with 10 bases of the junction left unmatched. The DNA of the CDR3 is TGTGCCGTGTCAGAGGGGGCGAACACAGATACGCAGTATTTT. It yields the protein CAVSEGANTDTQYF.

This clone has just a few counts. The chain is built from TRBV29-1 and TRBJ1-5; D is unclear. Germline V gene sequence: CDR1 SQVTM, CDR2 ANQGSEA. This CDR3 has 14 residues. V was cut by 6 bases and J by 0 bases, with 12 bases left in between. The CDR3 spells CSVSDGYSNQPQHF. The CDR3 nucleotides are TGCAGCGTCTCGGACGGATATAGCAATCAGCCCCAGCATTTT.

This clone was recorded once. This sequence joins TRBV5-4 and TRBJ2-7; no firm D call. This CDR3 comprises 15 residues. CDR1 is SGHNT, CDR2 YYREEE, per germline (reference sequence). V shed 4 bases and J shed 1 base, with 15 bases lying between them. The CDR3 DNA reads as TGTGCCAGCAGCCCTAGATTAGTGGGGTCCTACGAGCAGTACTTC. It yields the protein CASSPRLVGSYEQYF.

J is TRBJ1-4 and V is TRBV4-1; D is ambiguous. From germline, CDR1 is MGHRA and CDR2 YSYEKL. This CDR3 has 13 residues. The germline V and J ends were trimmed by 0 bases and 8 bases, with 7 bases remaining between them. DNA for the CDR3: TGCGCCAGCAGCCAAGAGGAGGCCGAAAAACTGTTTTTT. Its protein is CASSQEEAEKLFF.

This clone has only a few counts. This chain uses TRBV7-9 with TRBJ2-3; D may correspond to TRBD1 or TRBD2 (6 bases each). The CDR3 loop spans 18 amino acids. Germline V gene sequence: CDR1 SEHNR, CDR2 FQNEAQ (reference sequence). V was shortened by 5 bases and J by 3 bases, with 24 bases between the two germline ends. Here the CDR3 reads CASSPGGRRGSGTDTQYF. Here the CDR3 DNA reads TGTGCCAGCAGCCCCGGGGGCCGAAGGGGGAGTGGTACAGATACGCAGTATTTT.

This clone was recorded once. The V and J genes are TRBV7-2 and TRBJ2-3; no clear D. The CDR3 is 14 residues long. Looked up from germline, CDR1 is SGHTA and CDR2 is FQGNSA. Trimming removed 3 bases from V and 4 bases from J, with 11 bases in between. The CDR3 protein is CASSLELLADTQYF. CDR3 DNA sequence: TGTGCCAGCAGCTTGGAGCTATTAGCAGATACGCAGTATTTT.

The CDR3 sequence: CASSLEVAGPEAFF. CDR3 nucleotide sequence: TGTGCCAGCAGCTTAGAGGTTGCAGGTCCTGAAGCTTTCTTT. V usage is TRBV7-2 and J usage is TRBJ1-1; the D is unclear. The germline CDR1 and CDR2 sequences are SGHTA and FQGNSA. Trimming cost V 1 base and J 6 bases, with 12 bases left between them. The CDR3 is made up of 14 amino acids.

This chain connects TRBV11-1 to TRBJ2-7; a possible D gene is TRBD1 (5 bases). This CDR3 is built from 13 residues. V shed 1 base and J shed 5 bases, with 9 bases lying between them. The germline CDR1 and CDR2 sequences are SGHAT and FQDESV (reference sequence). The DNA of the CDR3 is TGTGCCAGCAGCTTAGTGGGGCGTGACGAGCAGTACTTC. Translated, it gives CASSLVGRDEQYF.

The chain combines TRBV5-1 with TRBJ1-4; D ambiguous. V gave up 8 bases and J gave up 0 bases, with 14 bases separating them. Germline loops: CDR1 SGHRS, CDR2 YFSETQ. This CDR3 is 15 amino acids long. The CDR3 here is CASASEYATNEKLFF. The CDR3 bases are TGCGCCAGTGCCTCGGAGTATGCAACTAATGAAAAACTGTTTTTT.

The chain employs TRBV6-5 and TRBJ1-2; the D gene is possibly TRBD1 (6 bases). This CDR3 is 14 amino acids long. V lost 6 bases to trimming and J lost 4 bases, with 15 bases between them. CDR1 MNHEY and CDR2 SVGAGI come from the germline V gene. The CDR3 protein is CASRAGTYFYGYTF. The CDR3 DNA reads as TGTGCCAGCAGGGCCGGGACATACTTCTATGGCTACACCTTC.

V and J are TRBV4-3 and TRBJ1-2; weak D call: TRBD1 (5 bases). The CDR3 is made up of 15 amino acids. Trimming shortened V by 0 bases and J by 4 bases, and 12 bases separated the two germline ends. Germline assignment: CDR1 LGHNA and CDR2 YSLEER. DNA of the CDR3: TGCGCCAGCAGCCAAGATCGGGGCATTGGCTATGGCTACACCTTC. This sequence encodes CASSQDRGIGYGYTF.

The chain joins TRBV27 to TRBJ2-7; 7 bases map to TRBD1. Germline trimming cut 7 bases from V and 2 bases from J; bases unmatched to any gene: 5. Germline loops: CDR1 MNHEY, CDR2 SMNVEV (reference sequence). This CDR3 has 13 amino acids. The CDR3 loop is CASKGDRAYEQYF. CDR3 DNA sequence: TGTGCCAGCAAGGGTGACAGGGCCTACGAGCAGTACTTC.

This sequence joins TRBV6-2 or TRBV6-3 and TRBJ2-5, with 7 bases matching TRBD2. The CDR3 has 16 residues. V gave up 4 bases and J gave up 2 bases; unmatched junction bases: 10. Germline assignment: CDR1 MNHEY and CDR2 SVGEGT. Written as DNA, the CDR3 is TGTGCCAGCAGTTCCGCCGTACTAGCGCCACAAGAGACCCAGTACTTC. Translated: CASSSAVLAPQETQYF.